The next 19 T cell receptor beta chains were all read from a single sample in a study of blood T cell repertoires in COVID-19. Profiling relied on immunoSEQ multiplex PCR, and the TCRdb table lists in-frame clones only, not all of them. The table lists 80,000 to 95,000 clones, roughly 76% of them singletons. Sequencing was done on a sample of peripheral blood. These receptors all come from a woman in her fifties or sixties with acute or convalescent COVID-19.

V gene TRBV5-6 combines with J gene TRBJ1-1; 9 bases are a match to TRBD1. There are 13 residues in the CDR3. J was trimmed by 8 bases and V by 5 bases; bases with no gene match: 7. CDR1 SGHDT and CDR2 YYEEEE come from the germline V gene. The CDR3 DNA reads TGTGCCAGCAGTTTATGGACAGGGGCCGAAGCTTTCTTT. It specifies CASSLWTGAEAFF.

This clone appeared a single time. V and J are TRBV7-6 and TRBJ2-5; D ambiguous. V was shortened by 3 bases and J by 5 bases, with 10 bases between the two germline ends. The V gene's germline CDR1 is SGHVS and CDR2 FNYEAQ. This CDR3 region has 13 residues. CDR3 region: CASSFGTSETQYF. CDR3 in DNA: TGTGCCAGCAGCTTTGGTACTTCTGAGACCCAGTACTTC.

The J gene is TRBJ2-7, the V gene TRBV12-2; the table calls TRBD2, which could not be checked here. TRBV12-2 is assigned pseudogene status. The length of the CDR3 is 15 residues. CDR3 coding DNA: TGTGCAAGTCGTTTCGCCGGGTTGTGTTTTTACGAGCAGTACTTC. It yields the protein CASRFAGLCFYEQYF.

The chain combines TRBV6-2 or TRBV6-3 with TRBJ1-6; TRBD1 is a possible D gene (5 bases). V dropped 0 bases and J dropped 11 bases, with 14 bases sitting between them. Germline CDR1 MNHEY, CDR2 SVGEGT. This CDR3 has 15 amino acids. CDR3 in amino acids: CASSYSDISYPPLHF. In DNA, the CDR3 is TGTGCCAGCAGTTACTCGGACATATCGTATCCACCCCTCCACTTT.

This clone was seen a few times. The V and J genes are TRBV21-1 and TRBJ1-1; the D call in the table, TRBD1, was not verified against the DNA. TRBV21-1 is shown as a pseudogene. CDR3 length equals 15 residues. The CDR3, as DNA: TGTGCCAGCAGCAGAGGTTACAGGGGAAACACTGAAGCTTTCTTT. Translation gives CASSRGYRGNTEAFF.

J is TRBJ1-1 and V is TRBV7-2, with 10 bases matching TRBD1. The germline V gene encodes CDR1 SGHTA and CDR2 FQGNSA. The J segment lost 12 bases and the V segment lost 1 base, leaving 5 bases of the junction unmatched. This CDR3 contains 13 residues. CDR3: CASSLGTGGLTFF. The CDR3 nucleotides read TGTGCCAGCAGCTTAGGGACAGGGGGTCTGACTTTCTTT.

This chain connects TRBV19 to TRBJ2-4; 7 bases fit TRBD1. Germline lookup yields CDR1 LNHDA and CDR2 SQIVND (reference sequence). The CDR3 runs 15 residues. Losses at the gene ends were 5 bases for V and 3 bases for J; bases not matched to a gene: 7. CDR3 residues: CASSQQGLDKNIQYF. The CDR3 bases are TGTGCCAGTAGTCAACAGGGGCTCGACAAAAACATTCAGTACTTC.

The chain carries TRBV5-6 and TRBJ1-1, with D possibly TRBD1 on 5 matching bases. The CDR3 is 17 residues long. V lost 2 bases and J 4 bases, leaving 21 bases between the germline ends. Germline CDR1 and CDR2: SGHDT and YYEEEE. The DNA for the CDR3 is TGTGCCAGCAGCTTCTTTGGTTTTCAGGGTTTGGGCACTGAAGCTTTCTTT. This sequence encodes CASSFFGFQGLGTEAFF.

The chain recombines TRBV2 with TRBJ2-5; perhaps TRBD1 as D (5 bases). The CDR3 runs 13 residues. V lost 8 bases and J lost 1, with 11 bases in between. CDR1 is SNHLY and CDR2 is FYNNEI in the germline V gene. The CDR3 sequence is CASGVGVQETQYF. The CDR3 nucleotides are TGTGCCAGCGGGGTAGGGGTCCAAGAGACCCAGTACTTC.

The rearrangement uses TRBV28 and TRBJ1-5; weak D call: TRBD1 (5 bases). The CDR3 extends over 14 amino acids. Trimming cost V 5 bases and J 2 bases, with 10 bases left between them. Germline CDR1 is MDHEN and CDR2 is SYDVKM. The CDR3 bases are TGTGCCAGCAGTAGCAGGGCCCGCAATCAGCCCCAGCATTTT. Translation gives CASSSRARNQPQHF. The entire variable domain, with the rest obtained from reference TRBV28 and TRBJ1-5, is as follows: DVKVTQSSRYLVKRTGEKVFLECVQDMDHENMFWYRQDPGLGLRLIYFSYDVKMKEKGDIPEGYSVSREKKERFSLILESASTNQTSMYLCASSSRARNQPQHFGDGTRLSIL.

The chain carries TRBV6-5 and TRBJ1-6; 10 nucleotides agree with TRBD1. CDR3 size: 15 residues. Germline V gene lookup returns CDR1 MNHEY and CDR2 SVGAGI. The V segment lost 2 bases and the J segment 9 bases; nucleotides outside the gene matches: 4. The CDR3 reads CASSYGRTGGSPLHF. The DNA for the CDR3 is TGTGCCAGCAGTTACGGTAGGACAGGGGGTTCACCCCTCCACTTT.

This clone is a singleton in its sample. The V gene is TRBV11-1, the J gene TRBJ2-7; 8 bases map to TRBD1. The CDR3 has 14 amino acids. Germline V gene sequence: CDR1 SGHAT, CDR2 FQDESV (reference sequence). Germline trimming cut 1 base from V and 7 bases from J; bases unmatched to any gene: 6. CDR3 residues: CASSLGTGSEEQYF. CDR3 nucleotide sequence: TGTGCCAGCAGCTTAGGGACAGGGAGTGAAGAGCAGTACTTC.

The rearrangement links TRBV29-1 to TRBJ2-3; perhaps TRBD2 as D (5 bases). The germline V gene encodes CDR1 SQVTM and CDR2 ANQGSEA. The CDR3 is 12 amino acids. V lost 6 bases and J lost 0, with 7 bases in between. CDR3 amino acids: CSVAASTDTQYF. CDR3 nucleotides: TGCAGCGTAGCGGCTAGCACAGATACGCAGTATTTT.

The CDR3 nucleotides are TGCGCCAGCAGCCCCGCCAGACAGGGGGCGAGCACTGAAGCTTTCTTT. It translates to CASSPARQGASTEAFF. This sequence joins TRBV5-1 and TRBJ1-1; 10 positions match TRBD1. The germline V gene encodes CDR1 SGHRS and CDR2 YFSETQ. V was pared by 4 bases and J by 4 bases, with 10 bases of the junction left unmatched. CDR3 length: 16 residues.

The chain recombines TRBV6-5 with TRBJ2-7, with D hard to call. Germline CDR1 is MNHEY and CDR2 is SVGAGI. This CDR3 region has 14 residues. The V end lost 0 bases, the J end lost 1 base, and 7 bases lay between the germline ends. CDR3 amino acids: CASSYSPVSYEQYF. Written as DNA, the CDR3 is TGTGCCAGCAGTTACTCCCCAGTGTCCTACGAGCAGTACTTC.

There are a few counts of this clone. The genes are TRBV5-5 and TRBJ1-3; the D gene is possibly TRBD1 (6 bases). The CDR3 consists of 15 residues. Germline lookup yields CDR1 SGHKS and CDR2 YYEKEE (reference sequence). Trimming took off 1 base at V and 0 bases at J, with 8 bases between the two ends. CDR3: CASSLSRGSGNTIYF. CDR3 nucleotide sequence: TGTGCCAGCAGCTTGTCCAGGGGCTCTGGAAACACCATATATTTT.

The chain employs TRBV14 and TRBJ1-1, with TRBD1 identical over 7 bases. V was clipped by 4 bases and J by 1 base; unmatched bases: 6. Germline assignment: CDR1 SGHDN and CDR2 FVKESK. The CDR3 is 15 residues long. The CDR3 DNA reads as TGTGCCAGCAGCCTTCGGACAGGCCGGAACACTGAAGCTTTCTTT. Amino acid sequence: CASSLRTGRNTEAFF.

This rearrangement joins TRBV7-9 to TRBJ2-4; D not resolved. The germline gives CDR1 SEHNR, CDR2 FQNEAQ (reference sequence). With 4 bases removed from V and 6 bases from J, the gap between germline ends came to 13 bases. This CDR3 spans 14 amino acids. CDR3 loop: CASSYQSPRNIQYF. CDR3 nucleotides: TGTGCCAGCAGCTATCAATCCCCCAGAAACATTCAGTACTTC.

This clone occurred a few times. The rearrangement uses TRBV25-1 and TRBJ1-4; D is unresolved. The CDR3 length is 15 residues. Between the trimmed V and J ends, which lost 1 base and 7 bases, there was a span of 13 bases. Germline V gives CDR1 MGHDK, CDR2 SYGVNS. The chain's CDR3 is CASSEWAETAEKLFF. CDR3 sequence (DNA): TGTGCCAGCAGTGAATGGGCCGAGACGGCTGAAAAACTGTTTTTT. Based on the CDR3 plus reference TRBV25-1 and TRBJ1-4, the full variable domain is EADIYQTPRYLVIGTGKKITLECSQTMGHDKMYWYQQDPGMELHLIHYSYGVNSTEKGDLSSESTVSRIRTEHFPLTLESARPSHTSQYLCASSEWAETAEKLFFGSGTQLSVL.